This is a list of T cell receptor beta chains from one sample in a study of ipilimumab plus nivolumab after autologous stem cell transplantation. Only in-frame clones appear in the TCRdb table, and some are missing; sequencing was by immunoSEQ multiplex PCR. The sample comprises some 46,000 clones, around nine tenths of which are singletons, and about 0.88% rests with the top ten. The source was PBMCs, collected in a trial of ipilimumab plus nivolumab as post-transplant consolidation. These receptors were obtained from a male donor with multiple myeloma. Both conserved end residues are part of each CDR3. A D gene is named only where the DNA matches it firmly.

>TRBJ2-1|TRBV10-3|TRBD2
CAIRPQPGTSGNNEQFF
>TRBJ2-2|TRBV7-8|.
CASSFGERTGELFF
>TRBJ2-7|TRBV6-5|.
CASSRAGARDEQYF
>TRBJ2-2|TRBV6-1|.
CASSLLGLGTGELFF
>TRBJ2-1|TRBV5-6|.
CASSLTGSSYNEQFF
>TRBJ2-3|TRBV9|TRBD2
CASSVMGGGTDTQYF
>TRBJ2-4|TRBV7-2|.
CASSLVGLAKNIQYF
>TRBJ1-6|TRBV4-1|.
CASSLFDRPSHNSPLHF
>TRBJ2-7|TRBV6-6|.
CASSYSPPWSEQYF
>.|TRBV9|.
CASSVVSRGGEQYF
>TRBJ2-3|TRBV2|.
CASLGDASTDTQYF
>TRBJ2-2|TRBV6-5|.
CASSYSPGEWAGELFF
>TRBJ1-1|TRBV27|TRBD1
CASSSTTGRLNTEAFF
>TRBJ1-2|TRBV9|.
CASSLGRGDYGYTF
>TRBJ2-5|TRBV7-6|.
CASSLGWGYQETQYF
>TRBJ1-1|TRBV9|TRBD1
CASSVGQGNTEAFF
>TRBJ2-3|TRBV29-1|.
CSAGVNTQYF
>TRBJ1-1|TRBV5-4|TRBD1
CASSRDRGRGNTEAFF
>TRBJ1-4|TRBV7-6|.
CASSPRQVPGEKLFF
>TRBJ2-3|TRBV9|.
CASSDLGPAGDTQYF
>TRBJ1-2|TRBV19|.
CASSIVTGDDGYTF
>TRBJ2-7|TRBV2|.
CASSEILRLEQYF
>TRBJ1-2|TRBV5-1|.
CASRGVPGGSSYTF
>TRBJ1-1|TRBV11-2|.
CASSLRGGTEAFF
>TRBJ2-6|TRBV7-3|TRBD1
CASSLGGTGISGANVLTF
>TRBJ1-3|TRBV7-2|.
CASSPQGGNTIYF
>TRBJ2-2|TRBV6-1|.
CASSVEGGGELFF
>TRBJ2-2|TRBV25-1|.
CASSVTGWTGELFF
>TRBJ2-1|TRBV7-9|TRBD2
CASGLAGSRSYNEQFF
>TRBJ2-1|TRBV7-2|.
CASSLVDRRQFF
>TRBJ1-1|TRBV18|TRBD1
CASLDLTGVAFF
>TRBJ1-4|TRBV14|TRBD1
CASSPGTGARKLFF
>TRBJ1-5|TRBV18|TRBD1
CASSLSPGQNSNQPQHF
>TRBJ2-5|TRBV11-3|.
CASRGKSEETQYF
>TRBJ2-1|TRBV18|.
CASSPPGPSSYNEQFF
>TRBJ2-7|TRBV7-2|.
CASSFGGADYEQYF
>TRBJ1-1|TRBV11-1|.
CASSSGSRGRAFF
>TRBJ2-3|TRBV7-2|.
CASSLAGEDTQYF
>TRBJ2-2|TRBV6-5|.
CASSRDIANTGELFF
>TRBJ2-7|TRBV6-6|.
CASSHGLLGEQYF
>TRBJ2-1|TRBV5-4|TRBD2
CASSVGTSGTYEQFF
>TRBJ2-7|TRBV30|TRBD2
CAWSVGGGLYEQYF
>TRBJ1-1|TRBV9|.
CASSTGQINTEAFF
>TRBJ1-6|TRBV6-5|.
CASSYSGGWPLHF
>TRBJ2-7|TRBV5-1|.
CASSAQGFTLYEQYF
>TRBJ2-3|TRBV9|.
CASSSHGGVRTDTQYF
>TRBJ2-1|TRBV10-3|TRBD2
CAISGGERGSLNEQFF
>TRBJ2-5|TRBV18|.
CASSPSIGGQETQYF
>TRBJ2-3|TRBV21-1|.
CASRRQGPTDTQYF
>TRBJ2-7|TRBV20-1|.
CSARGGGEQYF
>TRBJ1-2|TRBV28|TRBD1
CASRKTGVNYGYTF
>TRBJ2-7|TRBV5-4|.
CASSSTDYEQYF
>TRBJ2-1|TRBV4-2|TRBD2
CASSQDVRSGGRSYNEQFF
>TRBJ2-7|TRBV10-1|.
CASSGSRNDEQYF
>TRBJ1-6|TRBV10-3|.
CAISSENSPLHF